Reported below is one TCR beta chain. Its antigen is unidentified. Being one base from a much bigger clone, this may be a read error. Genomic DNA came from tens of millions of PBMCs in unsorted samples. The quantity of DNA used in unsorted PBMC replicate PCRs was approximately 300 ng, corresponding to tens of thousands of T cell genomes. Clones were read by immunoSEQ multiplex PCR, and TCRdb kept only the in-frame ones, dropping some. This sample has about 490,000 clones, with approximately 80% found just once. These data come from a study of shared clonotypes between healthy human individuals. General study results and limits: Sampling was confined to blood; repertoires within tissues likely differ.

Germline V gives CDR1 SGHNT, CDR2 YYREEE (reference sequence). V shed 3 bases and J shed 2 bases, with 7 bases lying between them. CDR3 length equals 13 residues. The V call is TRBV5-4, the J call TRBJ2-3; no definite D call. Sequencing used PBMCs. The receptor was derived from a woman aged 40 to 50 in good health. Some clones in this sample may be carry-over from other donors' samples. The CDR3 sequence: CASSSPDTDTQYF. The CDR3 region has the DNA TGTGCCAGCAGCTCCCCTGACACAGATACGCAGTATTTT.